The 17 T cell receptor beta chains below were found in one sample sequenced in a study of blood T cell repertoires in COVID-19. Libraries were prepared by immunoSEQ multiplex PCR; TCRdb keeps only in-frame clonotypes and omits some of them. The sample yields about 110,000 clones, around 80% seen once. The sample was peripheral blood. These receptors all stem from an elderly man with COVID-19, enrolled during active disease.

The gene calls are TRBV6-2 or TRBV6-3 and TRBJ2-7, with D unclear. Trimming took off 2 bases at V and 0 bases at J, with 5 bases between the two ends. Germline V gives CDR1 MNHEY, CDR2 SVGEGT. The CDR3 contains 13 residues. CDR3: CASSYINSYEQYF. The DNA for the CDR3 is TGTGCCAGCAGTTACATCAACTCCTACGAGCAGTACTTC.

There are a few counts of this clone. V and J are TRBV28 and TRBJ2-1; 7 bases match TRBD2. The junction had 7 bases not matched to a gene; V was cut back by 1 base and J by 4 bases. The CDR3 is 16 residues long. Germline V gene sequence: CDR1 MDHEN, CDR2 SYDVKM. Here the CDR3 reads CASSLSPGAGYNEQFF. The CDR3 DNA reads as TGTGCCAGCAGTTTATCCCCAGGAGCGGGGTACAATGAGCAGTTCTTC.

The chain uses TRBV5-1 and TRBJ2-1, with 8 bases that match TRBD2. The CDR3 length is 18 residues. From germline, CDR1 is SGHRS and CDR2 YFSETQ. V was clipped by 0 bases and J by 5 bases; unmatched bases: 13. The CDR3 loop is CASSLGPPGAGGNNEQFF. The CDR3 region has the DNA TGCGCCAGCAGCTTGGGCCCCCCGGGGGCGGGAGGCAACAATGAGCAGTTCTTC.

J is TRBJ1-1 and V is TRBV19, with TRBD1 matching 7 bases. Trimming took 2 bases from V and 2 from J; bases not matched to a gene: 2. Germline CDR1 reads LNHDA; CDR2 reads SQIVND (reference sequence). The CDR3 is 14 residues long. This chain's CDR3 is CASSITGVNTEAFF. The CDR3 DNA reads as TGTGCCAGTAGTATAACAGGGGTCAACACTGAAGCTTTCTTT.

The V gene is TRBV7-9, the J gene TRBJ2-5; the match to TRBD1 covers 7 bases. The CDR3 sequence is 13 residues long. Germline V gene lookup returns CDR1 SEHNR and CDR2 FQNEAQ (reference sequence). V shed 3 bases, J shed 5 bases, and the junction held 3 bases outside the gene matches. CDR3 nucleotides: TGTGCCAGCAGCTTTGGACAGGTGGAGACCCAGTACTTC. Protein sequence: CASSFGQVETQYF.

The chain recombines TRBV28 with TRBJ1-1; D is possibly TRBD1 (5 bases). The length of the CDR3 is 12 residues. Trimming stripped 1 base from V and 6 bases from J, with 6 bases between. CDR1 is MDHEN and CDR2 is SYDVKM in the germline V gene. The CDR3 region has the DNA TGTGCCAGCAGTTTATTAGGGGCTGAAGCTTTCTTT. Protein product: CASSLLGAEAFF.

The V call is TRBV28, the J call TRBJ1-3; TRBD1 aligns across 8 bases. CDR1 is MDHEN, CDR2 SYDVKM, per germline. With V trimmed by 2 bases and J by 6 bases, 18 bases remained unmatched. There are 19 residues in the CDR3. This CDR3 reads CASSLGGQGILSLLNTIYF. The CDR3 DNA reads TGTGCCAGCAGTTTAGGCGGACAGGGAATTCTCTCTCTTTTAAACACCATATATTTT.

The chain couples TRBV14 to TRBJ2-3, with 8 bases that match TRBD2. Losses at the gene ends were 0 bases for V and 4 bases for J; bases not matched to a gene: 0. Germline CDR1 reads SGHDN; CDR2 reads FVKESK. The CDR3 spans 14 residues. The CDR3 is CASSQEAGADTQYF. Here the CDR3 DNA reads TGTGCCAGCAGCCAAGAAGCGGGGGCAGATACGCAGTATTTT. Complete variable domain (other parts from reference TRBV14 and TRBJ2-3): EAGVTQFPSHSVIEKGQTVTLRCDPISGHDNLYWYRRVMGKEIKFLLHFVKESKQDESGMPNNRFLAERTGGTYSTLKVQPAELEDSGVYFCASSQEAGADTQYFGPGTRLTVL.

The rearrangement uses TRBV27 and TRBJ2-2; 9 positions match TRBD2. The germline CDR1 and CDR2 sequences are MNHEY and SMNVEV (reference sequence). The CDR3 runs 19 residues. The ends lost 3 bases at V and 6 bases at J; junction bases unmatched: 17. The CDR3 nucleotides read TGTGCCAGCAGTTTCAATCTTAGAGGTAGCGGGAGCAAGGCCGGGGAGCTGTTTTTT. Encoded protein: CASSFNLRGSGSKAGELFF.

This clone has just a few counts. V is TRBV6-5 and J is TRBJ1-3; D is possibly TRBD1 (5 bases). The CDR3 loop spans 14 amino acids. V lost 4 bases and J lost 7, with 14 bases in between. CDR1 and CDR2 from the germline V gene are MNHEY and SVGAGI. CDR3: CASSSPREGNTIYF. Written as DNA, the CDR3 is TGTGCCAGCAGTTCCCCCCGGGAGGGGAACACCATATATTTT.

In this sample, this clone turned up once. This chain connects TRBV9 to TRBJ2-3, with D possibly being TRBD2 (5 bases). Trimming left V 2 bases short and J 0 bases short, with 13 bases between. CDR1 and CDR2 (germline): SGDLS, YYNGEE. The length of the CDR3 is 16 residues. The CDR3 DNA follows: TGTGCCAGCAGCGTTTCGACGGGAATAAGCACAGATACGCAGTATTTT. Translating it yields CASSVSTGISTDTQYF.

The genes are TRBV19 and TRBJ2-7; unclear D gene. The CDR3 loop spans 15 amino acids. V lost 1 base and J 5 bases, leaving 15 bases between the germline ends. In germline, CDR1 is LNHDA, CDR2 SQIVND (reference sequence). For the CDR3, the DNA is TGTGCCAGTAGTATAGGAACAGCCCCTCCCCACGAGCAGTACTTC. It translates to CASSIGTAPPHEQYF.

The rearrangement joins TRBV29-1 to TRBJ2-3; weak D call: TRBD1 (6 bases). V was trimmed by 1 base and J by 1 base, leaving 9 bases between them. The CDR3 covers 14 residues. From germline, CDR1 is SQVTM and CDR2 ANQGSEA. The CDR3 sequence is CSVEGAGGTDTQYF. The CDR3 DNA reads TGCAGCGTTGAAGGGGCAGGGGGCACAGATACGCAGTATTTT.

The chain carries TRBV7-2 and TRBJ2-7, with TRBD2 as a possible D gene (6 bases). CDR3 length equals 11 residues. V dropped 7 bases and J dropped 8 bases, with 12 bases sitting between them. The germline V gene has CDR1 SGHTA and CDR2 FQGNSA. In DNA, the CDR3 is TGTGCCAGCACCCCGGGGGTCCAGCAGTACTTC. This sequence encodes CASTPGVQQYF. Full variable domain (remainder filled in from reference TRBV7-2 and TRBJ2-7): GAGVSQSPSNKVTEKGKDVELRCDPISGHTALYWYRQSLGQGLEFLIYFQGNSAPDKSGLPSDRFSAERTGGSVSTLTIQRTQQEDSAVYLCASTPGVQQYFGPGTRLTVT.

The chain carries TRBV19 and TRBJ2-1; TRBD2 aligns across 10 bases. The CDR3 runs 16 residues. Germline assignment: CDR1 LNHDA and CDR2 SQIVND (reference sequence). J was trimmed by 4 bases and V by 4 bases; bases with no gene match: 7. CDR3 sequence reads: CASSRTRTSGYNEQFF. Written as DNA, the CDR3 is TGTGCCAGTAGTAGAACGCGGACTAGCGGTTACAATGAGCAGTTCTTC.

The chain employs TRBV5-1 and TRBJ2-3; 9 positions agree with TRBD1. V was pared by 4 bases and J by 5 bases, with 5 bases of the junction left unmatched. The germline gives CDR1 SGHRS, CDR2 YFSETQ. The CDR3 runs 14 residues. CDR3 amino acids: CASSLGQGRDTQYF. The CDR3 DNA is TGCGCCAGCAGCCTGGGACAGGGTCGAGATACGCAGTATTTT.

The J gene is TRBJ2-2, the V gene TRBV9, with D perhaps TRBD2 (5 bases). Germline CDR1 is SGDLS and CDR2 is YYNGEE. Trimming shortened V by 0 bases and J by 4 bases, and 13 bases separated the two germline ends. The CDR3 spans 16 residues. DNA of the CDR3: TGTGCCAGCAGCGTAGGGGTCACCCGGGGCACCGGGGAGCTGTTTTTT. Protein: CASSVGVTRGTGELFF.